Shown below are 3 T cell receptor beta chains from a single sample sequenced in a study of T cell repertoires in cytomegalovirus infection. TCRdb independently ran MiXCR on the reads; one entry per CDR3 protein. This sample has around 900,000 distinct CDR3 sequences; approximately 31% occur once, and the top ten carry under 15%. Antigens for these TCRs are unknown. The sequences come from cultured CD8+ T cells from PBMCs, collected from culture after CMV antigen stimulation. The receptors were gathered from a human donor in good health (CMV status not recorded). Some clones in this sample may be carry-over from other donors' samples.

In this sample, this clonotype turned up a few times. The rearrangement joins TRBV11-1 to TRBJ2-7, with D maybe TRBD2 (6 bases). CDR1 and CDR2 (germline): SGHAT, FQDESV (reference sequence). This CDR3 comprises 15 residues. The V end was cut by 3 bases, the J end by 0 bases, with 12 bases between. CDR3 DNA: TGTGCCAGCAGCTTCGCGGCGGGGAGCTCCTACGAGCAGTACTTC. Its protein is CASSFAAGSSYEQYF.

This sequence joins TRBV9 and TRBJ2-1; D gene uncertain. The CDR3 has 13 amino acids. Germline lookup yields CDR1 SGDLS and CDR2 YYNGEE. The V end lost 0 bases, the J end lost 8 bases, and 9 bases lay between the germline ends. CDR3 sequence reads: CASSVVGVHEQFF. CDR3 in DNA: TGTGCCAGCAGCGTAGTTGGGGTTCATGAGCAGTTCTTC.

The chain recombines TRBV6-2 or TRBV6-3 with TRBJ1-4, with a tentative D call TRBD1 (5 bases). Trimming stripped 7 bases from V and 9 bases from J, with 15 bases between. The CDR3 covers 13 residues. Per germline, CDR1 MNHEY and CDR2 SVGEGT. CDR3 nucleotide sequence: TGTGCCAGCACGCCGGGACCCCAGCAAAAACTGTTTTTT. It translates to CASTPGPQQKLFF.